The present T cell receptor (beta chain) was sequenced within a study of cytomegalovirus exposure and HLA in healthy donors. Turning to the study itself: According to later analysis, the same platform produced the 120 or so validation and around 730 first-cohort repertoires.

Profiled with immunoSEQ multiplex PCR; TCRdb holds only in-frame clones, not every one. The sample records a few hundred thousand clones, roughly 90% being singletons. The donors were part of the validation cohort, which consisted of approximately 110 subjects and was separate from the first cohort of several hundred subjects. Study results and limitations: The tendency of first-cohort TCR clusters to co-occur in the 120 or so validation repertoires emerged from a later analysis.

About this clone: No antigen is known for it.

This receptor was taken from a woman aged 18-30 years in good health and CMV-seronegative. The sequenced sample was PBMCs.

CDR3 DNA sequence: TGTGCCAGCAGCCCTCGGACAGGTCCTGGTGAGCAGTACTTC. Its translation is CASSPRTGPGEQYF. The chain combines TRBV7-9 with TRBJ2-7, with TRBD1 identical over 7 bases. CDR1 is SEHNR, CDR2 FQNEAQ, per germline (reference sequence). J was trimmed by 7 bases and V by 5 bases; bases with no gene match: 11. CDR3 length: 14 residues.